This TCR beta chain is drawn from a study of control samples from healthy donors and cancer patients. The assay was immunoSEQ multiplex PCR, and TCRdb's table has in-frame clones only and misses some. Its listing shows about 190,000 clones. The sequenced sample was blood. The source is a woman aged 30 to 39 in good health.

In DNA, the CDR3 is TGTGCCAGCAGCTTGGTTCAGAAGCGGGTGAGCACTGAAGCTTTCTTT. This translates into CASSLVQKRVSTEAFF. The J gene is TRBJ1-1, the V gene TRBV5-6; unclear D gene. From germline, CDR1 is SGHDT and CDR2 YYEEEE. Trimming stripped 0 bases from V and 4 bases from J, with 16 bases between. The length of the CDR3 is 16 residues.